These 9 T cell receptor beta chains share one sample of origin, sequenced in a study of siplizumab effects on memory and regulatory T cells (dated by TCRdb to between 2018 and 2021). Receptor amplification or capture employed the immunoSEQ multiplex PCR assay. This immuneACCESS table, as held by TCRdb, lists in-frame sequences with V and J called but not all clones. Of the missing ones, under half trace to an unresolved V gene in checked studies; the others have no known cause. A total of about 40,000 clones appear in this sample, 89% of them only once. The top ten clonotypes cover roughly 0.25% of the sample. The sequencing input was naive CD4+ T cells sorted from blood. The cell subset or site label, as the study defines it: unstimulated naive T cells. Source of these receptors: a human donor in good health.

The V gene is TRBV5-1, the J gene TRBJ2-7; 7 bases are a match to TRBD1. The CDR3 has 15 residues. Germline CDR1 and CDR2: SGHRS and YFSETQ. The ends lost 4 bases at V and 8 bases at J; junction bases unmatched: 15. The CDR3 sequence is CASSHTTRQGQKQYF. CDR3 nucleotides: TGCGCCAGCAGCCATACCACCCGACAGGGACAGAAGCAGTACTTC.

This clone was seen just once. In nucleotides, the CDR3 is TGTGCCAGCAGCTTTACAGGGGGTGAAGAGACCCAGTACTTC. Translating it yields CASSFTGGEETQYF. V gene TRBV7-9 combines with J gene TRBJ2-5; TRBD1 agrees at 8 bases. V shed 3 bases, J shed 3 bases, and the junction held 3 bases outside the gene matches. Germline V gives CDR1 SEHNR, CDR2 FQNEAQ (reference sequence). This CDR3 has 14 amino acids.

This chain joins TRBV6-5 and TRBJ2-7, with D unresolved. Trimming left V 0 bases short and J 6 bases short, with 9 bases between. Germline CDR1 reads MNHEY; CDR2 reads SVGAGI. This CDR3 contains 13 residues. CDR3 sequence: CASSYSVLREQYF. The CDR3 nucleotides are TGTGCCAGCAGTTACTCGGTCTTACGCGAGCAGTACTTC.

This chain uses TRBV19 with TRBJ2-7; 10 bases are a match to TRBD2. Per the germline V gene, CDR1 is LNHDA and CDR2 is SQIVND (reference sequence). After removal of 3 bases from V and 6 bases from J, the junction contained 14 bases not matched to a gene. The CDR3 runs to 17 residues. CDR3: CASSMGLFSGRSGEQYF. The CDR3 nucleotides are TGTGCCAGTAGTATGGGCCTCTTTAGCGGGAGGTCGGGCGAGCAGTACTTC.

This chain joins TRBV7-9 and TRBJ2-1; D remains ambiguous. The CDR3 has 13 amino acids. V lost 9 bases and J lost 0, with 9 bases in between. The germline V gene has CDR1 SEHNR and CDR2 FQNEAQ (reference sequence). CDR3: CASGVFSYNEQFF. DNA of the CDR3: TGTGCCAGTGGCGTCTTCTCCTACAATGAGCAGTTCTTC.

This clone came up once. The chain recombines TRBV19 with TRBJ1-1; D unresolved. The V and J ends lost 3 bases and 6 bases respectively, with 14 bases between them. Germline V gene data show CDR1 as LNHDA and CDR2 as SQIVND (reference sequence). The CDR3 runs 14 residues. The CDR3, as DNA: TGTGCCAGTAGTATCCGGCGTGGTAAGCCTGAAGCTTTCTTT. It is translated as CASSIRRGKPEAFF.

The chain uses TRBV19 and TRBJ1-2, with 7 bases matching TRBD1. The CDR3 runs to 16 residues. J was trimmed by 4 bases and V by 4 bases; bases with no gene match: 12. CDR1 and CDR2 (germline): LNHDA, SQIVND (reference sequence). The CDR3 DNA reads TGTGCCAGTAGTACCGGACAGGCGGAAAGTATCTATGGCTACACCTTC. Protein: CASSTGQAESIYGYTF.

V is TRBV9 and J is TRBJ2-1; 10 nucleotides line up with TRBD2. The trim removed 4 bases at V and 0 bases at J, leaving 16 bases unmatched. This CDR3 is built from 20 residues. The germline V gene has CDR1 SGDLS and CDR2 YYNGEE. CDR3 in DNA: TGTGCCAGCAGCTACCTGGATTTAGCGGGAGGCTTAAGCTCCTACAATGAGCAGTTCTTC. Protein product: CASSYLDLAGGLSSYNEQFF. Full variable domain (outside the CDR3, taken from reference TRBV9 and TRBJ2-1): DSGVTQTPKHLITATGQRVTLRCSPRSGDLSVYWYQQSLDQGLQFLIQYYNGEERAKGNILERFSAQQFPDLHSELNLSSLELGDSALYFCASSYLDLAGGLSSYNEQFFGPGTRLTVL.

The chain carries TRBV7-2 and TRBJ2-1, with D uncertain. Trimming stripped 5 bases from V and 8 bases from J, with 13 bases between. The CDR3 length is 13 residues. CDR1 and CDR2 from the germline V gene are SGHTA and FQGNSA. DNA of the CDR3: TGTGCCAGCAGCCCCCCTATTGCCGATGAGCAGTTCTTC. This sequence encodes CASSPPIADEQFF.